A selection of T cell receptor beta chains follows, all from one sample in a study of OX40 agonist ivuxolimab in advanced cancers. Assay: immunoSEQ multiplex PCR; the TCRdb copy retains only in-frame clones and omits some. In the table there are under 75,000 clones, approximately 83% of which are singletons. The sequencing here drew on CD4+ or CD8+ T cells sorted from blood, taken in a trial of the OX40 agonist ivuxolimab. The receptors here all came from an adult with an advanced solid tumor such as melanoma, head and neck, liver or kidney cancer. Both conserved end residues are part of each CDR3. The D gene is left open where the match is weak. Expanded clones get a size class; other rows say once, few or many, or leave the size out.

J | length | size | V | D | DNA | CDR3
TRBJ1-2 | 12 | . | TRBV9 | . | TGTGCCAGCAGCGTAGGCAGCTATGGCTACACCTTC | CASSVGSYGYTF
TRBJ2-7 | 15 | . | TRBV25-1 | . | TGTGCCAGCAGTCGATCGACAGGTCCAGGGGACGAGCAGTACTTC | CASSRSTGPGDEQYF
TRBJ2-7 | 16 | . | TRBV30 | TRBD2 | TGTGCCTGGAGACCGATTAGGGCTAGCGGATCCTACGAGCAGTACTTC | CAWRPIRASGSYEQYF
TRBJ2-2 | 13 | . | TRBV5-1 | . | TGCGCCAGCAGCTTGGGTGTGACCGGGGAGCTGTTTTTT | CASSLGVTGELFF
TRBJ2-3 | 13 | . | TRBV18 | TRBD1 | TGTGCCAGCTCACGACAGGGCGGGGATACGCAGTATTTT | CASSRQGGDTQYF
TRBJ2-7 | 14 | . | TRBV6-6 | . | TGTGCCAGCAGGGCTTCGGGACTTAGCTACGAGCAGTACTTC | CASRASGLSYEQYF
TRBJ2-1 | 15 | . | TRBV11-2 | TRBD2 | TGTGCCAGCAGCCGGGGGGAGGGATCCTACAATGAGCAGTTCTTC | CASSRGEGSYNEQFF
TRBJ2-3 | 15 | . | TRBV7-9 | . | TGTGCCAGCAGCTTAGCGAGTATACACACGGATACGCAGTATTTT | CASSLASIHTDTQYF
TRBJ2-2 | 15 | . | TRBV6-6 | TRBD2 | TGTGCCAGCAGGTTAGCGGGAACGAACACCGGGGAGCTGTTTTTT | CASRLAGTNTGELFF
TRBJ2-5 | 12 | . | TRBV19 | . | TGTGCCAGTTCTAGCAGCCAAGAGACCCAGTACTTC | CASSSSQETQYF
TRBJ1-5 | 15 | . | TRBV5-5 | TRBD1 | TGTGCCAGCAGCTTCGGGACAGGGGGCTCTCAGCCCCAGCATTTT | CASSFGTGGSQPQHF
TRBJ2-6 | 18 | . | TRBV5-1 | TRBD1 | TGCGCCAGCAGCTTGCGGGACAGGGATATCTCTGGGGCCAACGTCCTGACTTTC | CASSLRDRDISGANVLTF
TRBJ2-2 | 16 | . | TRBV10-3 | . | TGTGCCATCACCCCGGCGGCGAACCCGAACACCGGGGAGCTGTTTTTT | CAITPAANPNTGELFF
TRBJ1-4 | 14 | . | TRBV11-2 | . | TGTGCCAGCAGCTCGGGACGGATTAATGAAAAACTGTTTTTT | CASSSGRINEKLFF
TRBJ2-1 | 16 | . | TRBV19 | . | TGTGCCAGTAGAGACGGGATCAGTAGCTCCTACAATGAGCAGTTCTTC | CASRDGISSSYNEQFF
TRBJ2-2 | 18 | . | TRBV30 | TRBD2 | TGTGCCTGGACACTGGACACAAGGACTAGCGGGATTACCGGGGAGCTGTTTTTT | CAWTLDTRTSGITGELFF
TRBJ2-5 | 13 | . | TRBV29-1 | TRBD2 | TGCAGCGTTGATGTGTTAGCGGGAGAGACCCAGTACTTC | CSVDVLAGETQYF
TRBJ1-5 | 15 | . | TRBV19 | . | TGTGCCAGTACTCGGTCCGGACTGAGCAATCAGCCCCAGCATTTT | CASTRSGLSNQPQHF
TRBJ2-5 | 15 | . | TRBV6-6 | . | TGTGCCAGCAGCCCGAGGGGGGTTGGGTACGAGACCCAGTACTTC | CASSPRGVGYETQYF
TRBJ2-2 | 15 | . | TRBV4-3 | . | TGCGCCAGCAGCCAAGATTTGGGGAACACCGGGGAGCTGTTTTTT | CASSQDLGNTGELFF
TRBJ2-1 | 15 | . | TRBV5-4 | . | TGTGCCAGCAGTCAACCAGGGGGGGGATACAATGAGCAGTTCTTC | CASSQPGGGYNEQFF
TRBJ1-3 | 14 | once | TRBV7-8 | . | TGTGCCAGCAGCTCTTCGGGGGTGGGAAACACCATATATTTT | CASSSSGVGNTIYF